One and the same sample provided the 12 T cell receptor beta chains below, sequenced in a study of PD-L1 blockade in urothelial cancer. Assay used: immunoSEQ multiplex PCR; TCRdb lists only in-frame clones, some missing. The sample carries tens of thousands of clones, about four fifths recorded once. The sample in question was PBMCs, obtained around atezolizumab (anti-PD-L1) treatment. These TCRs come from a man between 60 and 70 years old with urothelial cancer.

This clone appeared a few times. CDR3 DNA sequence: TGTGCCAGCAGCTTAAGAGGGGGAAATCAGCCCCAGCATTTT. Translated: CASSLRGGNQPQHF. The J gene is TRBJ1-5, the V gene TRBV7-2, with a possible D match to TRBD1 (6 bases). Germline CDR1 is SGHTA and CDR2 is FQGNSA. Trimming took 2 bases from V and 4 from J, leaving 9 bases between them. The CDR3 has 14 residues.

This chain joins TRBV7-9 and TRBJ2-5, with TRBD2 identical over 13 bases. Germline values: CDR1 SEHNR, CDR2 FQNEAQ (reference sequence). V trimming: 4 bases; J trimming: 5 bases; junction bases outside the gene matches: 7. The CDR3 has 16 amino acids. In DNA form, the CDR3 reads TGTGCCAGCAGCTCCCGACTAGCGGGGGGCGGGGAGACCCAGTACTTC. Translation: CASSSRLAGGGETQYF.

This rearrangement joins TRBV2 to TRBJ2-2, with no clear D. The V gene's germline CDR1 is SNHLY and CDR2 FYNNEI. Trimming pared 7 bases from V and 3 bases from J, leaving 6 bases between. The CDR3 is made up of 12 amino acids. CDR3 DNA: TGTGCCAGCAATTCTGACACCGGGGAGCTGTTTTTT. Encoded protein: CASNSDTGELFF.

The rearrangement links TRBV15 to TRBJ2-2; weak D call: TRBD1 (5 bases). Trimming cost V 3 bases and J 5 bases, with 10 bases left between them. The V gene's germline CDR1 is LNHNV and CDR2 YYDKDF (reference sequence). The CDR3 has 14 residues. The CDR3 bases are TGTGCCACCAGCAGCAGGGTCCAAACCGGGGAGCTGTTTTTT. Amino acid sequence: CATSSRVQTGELFF.

The chain carries TRBV11-2 and TRBJ2-3; TRBD1 aligns across 8 bases. Trimming took 5 bases from V and 1 from J; bases not matched to a gene: 5. In germline, CDR1 is SGHAT, CDR2 FQNNGV. CDR3 size: 15 residues. The CDR3 region has the DNA TGTGCCAGCAGCCGTACAGGGGGTCGCACAGATACGCAGTATTTT. Its translation is CASSRTGGRTDTQYF.

The chain uses TRBV9 and TRBJ2-1, with 8 bases aligning to TRBD2. The V and J ends lost 4 bases and 7 bases, in that order; junction bases with no gene match: 10. The length of the CDR3 is 15 residues. Germline V CDR1 and CDR2: SGDLS, YYNGEE. CDR3 in DNA: TGTGCCAGCAGCACCTCGGGGGGGCCGGAGAATGAGCAGTTCTTC. This encodes CASSTSGGPENEQFF.

This sequence joins TRBV25-1 and TRBJ2-4; the match to TRBD1 covers 7 bases. With V trimmed by 6 bases and J by 5 bases, 7 bases remained unmatched. Germline V lookup: CDR1 MGHDK, CDR2 SYGVNS. CDR3 length: 14 residues. CDR3 region: CASRDDRAENIQYF. The CDR3 bases are TGTGCCAGCAGGGATGACAGGGCTGAAAACATTCAGTACTTC.

This rearrangement joins TRBV28 to TRBJ1-5; D is unclear. The V and J ends lost 4 bases and 7 bases respectively, with 5 bases between them. The CDR3 is made up of 11 amino acids. Germline V CDR1 and CDR2: MDHEN, SYDVKM. The CDR3 sequence: CASSSRQPQHF. CDR3 sequence (DNA): TGTGCCAGCAGTTCGAGACAGCCCCAGCATTTT.

The chain links TRBV19 to TRBJ2-5, with 8 bases matching TRBD2. Germline CDR1 is LNHDA and CDR2 is SQIVND (reference sequence). The CDR3 runs 14 residues. V shed 6 bases, J shed 6 bases, and the junction held 9 bases outside the gene matches. CDR3 residues: CASRDGGAIQTQYF. CDR3 DNA: TGTGCCAGTAGGGACGGGGGGGCCATACAGACCCAGTACTTC.

J is TRBJ1-6 and V is TRBV5-1; the match to TRBD1 covers 7 bases. There are 16 residues in the CDR3. The V segment lost 2 bases and the J segment 7 bases; nucleotides outside the gene matches: 9. From germline, CDR1 is SGHRS and CDR2 YFSETQ. CDR3: CASSLLTGASNSPLHF. CDR3 bases: TGCGCCAGCAGCTTACTTACAGGGGCCTCGAATTCACCCCTCCACTTT.

V is TRBV19 and J is TRBJ1-5; tentatively, D is TRBD1 (6 bases). The germline CDR1 and CDR2 sequences are LNHDA and SQIVND (reference sequence). This CDR3 comprises 14 residues. Trimming took off 3 bases at V and 4 bases at J, with 10 bases between the two ends. CDR3 loop: CASSIYDRNQPQHF. The CDR3 bases are TGTGCCAGTAGTATTTATGACAGGAATCAGCCCCAGCATTTT.

The V gene is TRBV6-6, the J gene TRBJ2-7; 7 nucleotides match TRBD2. Trimming cost V 3 bases and J 5 bases; bases outside gene matches: 13. Germline lookup yields CDR1 MNHNY and CDR2 SVGAGI (reference sequence). This CDR3 is 16 amino acids long. CDR3 sequence reads: CASSYYPLAGGDEQYF. The CDR3 region has the DNA TGTGCCAGCAGTTATTACCCACTGGCTGGGGGGGACGAGCAGTACTTC.